The rows below give T cell receptor beta chains drawn from one sample of a study of T cells after posttransplantation cyclophosphamide. Using immunoSEQ multiplex PCR, the repertoire was profiled, and TCRdb retains in-frame clones only, with some absent. The sample lists tens of thousands of clones, none appearing once, the ten largest making up roughly 2.5%. Specimen: PBMCs. These receptor sequences come from a woman aged 60 to 75 in good health, CMV-negative, and a related stem cell transplant donor. Each CDR3 is given with its conserved first and last residue. Each record gives: clone size, V gene, D gene, J gene, CDR3 protein, CDR3 DNA. D genes are given only for firm matches. Clone size appears in some rows only: once, few, many, or a class for an expanded clone.

clone size: -
V gene: TRBV27
D gene: TRBD1
J gene: TRBJ2-2
CDR3 protein: CTDRENTGELFF
CDR3 DNA: TGTACGGACAGGGAGAACACCGGGGAGCTGTTTTTT

clone size: many
V gene: TRBV5-1
D gene: -
J gene: TRBJ2-1
CDR3 protein: CASTHGGSYNEQFF
CDR3 DNA: TGCGCCAGCACTCACGGGGGCTCCTACAATGAGCAGTTCTTC

clone size: many
V gene: TRBV28
D gene: TRBD1
J gene: TRBJ2-7
CDR3 protein: CASNRDRDNEQYF
CDR3 DNA: TGTGCCAGCAACCGGGACAGGGATAACGAGCAGTACTTC

clone size: few
V gene: TRBV29-1
D gene: -
J gene: TRBJ2-3
CDR3 protein: CSIQQGDTQYF
CDR3 DNA: TGCAGCATTCAGCAGGGAGATACGCAGTATTTT

clone size: few
V gene: TRBV19
D gene: TRBD2
J gene: TRBJ2-7
CDR3 protein: CASSTGQGGTSGSYEQYF
CDR3 DNA: TGTGCCAGTAGTACCGGACAGGGAGGGACTAGCGGGTCCTACGAGCAGTACTTC

clone size: few
V gene: TRBV11-3
D gene: TRBD2
J gene: TRBJ2-3
CDR3 protein: CASSSGNSGRFTDTQYF
CDR3 DNA: TGTGCCAGCAGCTCCGGGAATAGCGGGAGATTCACAGATACGCAGTATTTT

clone size: few
V gene: TRBV7-8
D gene: TRBD1
J gene: TRBJ1-1
CDR3 protein: CASSLFGTGPRSPTEAFF
CDR3 DNA: TGTGCCAGCAGCTTATTCGGGACAGGCCCCAGGTCGCCCACTGAAGCTTTCTTT

clone size: many
V gene: TRBV6-6
D gene: TRBD2
J gene: TRBJ2-7
CDR3 protein: CASSSSGGPYEQYF
CDR3 DNA: TGTGCCAGCAGTTCGAGCGGGGGGCCCTACGAGCAGTACTTC

clone size: many
V gene: TRBV28
D gene: -
J gene: TRBJ1-1
CDR3 protein: CASRFRGKGRTEAFF
CDR3 DNA: TGTGCCAGCAGATTTCGGGGGAAGGGACGCACTGAAGCTTTCTTT

clone size: few
V gene: TRBV9
D gene: TRBD2
J gene: TRBJ2-2
CDR3 protein: CASSSHSGTSGVRELFF
CDR3 DNA: TGTGCCAGCAGCTCCCATTCCGGGACTAGCGGGGTCAGGGAGCTGTTTTTT

clone size: many
V gene: TRBV4-1
D gene: TRBD1
J gene: TRBJ1-2
CDR3 protein: CASSQERDRGPIYGYTF
CDR3 DNA: TGCGCCAGCAGCCAAGAAAGGGACAGGGGCCCGATCTATGGCTACACCTTC

clone size: many
V gene: TRBV2
D gene: TRBD2
J gene: TRBJ2-3
CDR3 protein: CASSGTSGRGTSSTDTQYF
CDR3 DNA: TGTGCCAGCAGCGGGACTAGCGGGAGAGGGACTTCTAGCACAGATACGCAGTATTTT

clone size: many
V gene: TRBV7-2
D gene: TRBD2
J gene: TRBJ2-1
CDR3 protein: CASSLVAERGFEQFF
CDR3 DNA: TGTGCCAGCAGCTTAGTCGCGGAGCGGGGGTTTGAGCAGTTCTTC

clone size: many
V gene: TRBV7-3
D gene: -
J gene: TRBJ1-6
CDR3 protein: CASSLGLRGVNSPLHF
CDR3 DNA: TGTGCCAGCAGCTTAGGGTTACGGGGGGTTAATTCACCCCTCCACTTT

clone size: many
V gene: TRBV28
D gene: TRBD1
J gene: TRBJ1-1
CDR3 protein: CASSFRTGGHTEAFF
CDR3 DNA: TGTGCCAGCAGTTTCCGGACAGGGGGACACACTGAAGCTTTCTTT

clone size: -
V gene: TRBV12-5
D gene: TRBD2
J gene: TRBJ2-5
CDR3 protein: CASGFASGGEKTQYF
CDR3 DNA: TGTGCTAGTGGTTTCGCTAGCGGGGGAGAGAAGACCCAGTACTTC

clone size: few
V gene: TRBV28
D gene: TRBD1
J gene: TRBJ2-2
CDR3 protein: CASRYSGTGALGELFF
CDR3 DNA: TGTGCCAGTCGATATTCCGGGACAGGGGCGCTCGGGGAGCTGTTTTTT

clone size: many
V gene: TRBV28
D gene: -
J gene: TRBJ2-1
CDR3 protein: CASRPRQNGQFF
CDR3 DNA: TGTGCCAGCAGGCCTCGACAGAATGGGCAGTTCTTC

clone size: many
V gene: TRBV4-1
D gene: TRBD2
J gene: TRBJ2-7
CDR3 protein: CASSLTSGSVNEQYF
CDR3 DNA: TGCGCCAGCAGCCTGACTAGCGGGAGTGTGAACGAGCAGTACTTC

clone size: medium-sized
V gene: TRBV11-2
D gene: -
J gene: TRBJ1-6
CDR3 protein: CASSSEAANNSPLHF
CDR3 DNA: TGTGCCAGCAGCTCAGAGGCGGCGAATAATTCACCCCTCCACTTT

clone size: many
V gene: TRBV5-8
D gene: -
J gene: TRBJ1-4
CDR3 protein: CASSLWTGINEKLFF
CDR3 DNA: TGTGCCAGCAGCTTGTGGACGGGGATTAATGAAAAACTGTTTTTT

clone size: many
V gene: TRBV5-1
D gene: -
J gene: TRBJ2-1
CDR3 protein: CASSLETGYNEQFF
CDR3 DNA: TGCGCCAGCAGCTTGGAAACCGGTTACAATGAGCAGTTCTTC

clone size: many
V gene: TRBV12-3/TRBV12-4
D gene: -
J gene: TRBJ2-1
CDR3 protein: CASSRTNEQFF
CDR3 DNA: TGTGCCAGCAGCCGGACTAACGAGCAGTTCTTC

clone size: many
V gene: TRBV7-6
D gene: TRBD2
J gene: TRBJ2-7
CDR3 protein: CASSLGSGSTYEQYF
CDR3 DNA: TGTGCCAGCAGCTTGGGGAGCGGGAGCACCTACGAGCAGTACTTC

clone size: -
V gene: TRBV29-1
D gene: -
J gene: TRBJ2-7
CDR3 protein: CSVSGRDYEQYF
CDR3 DNA: TGCAGCGTTTCAGGCAGGGACTACGAGCAGTACTTC

clone size: few
V gene: TRBV7-3
D gene: TRBD2
J gene: TRBJ2-1
CDR3 protein: CASSLRSGVAGGHNEQFF
CDR3 DNA: TGTGCCAGCAGCTTAAGGTCTGGGGTAGCGGGGGGGCATAATGAGCAGTTCTTC

clone size: many
V gene: TRBV27
D gene: -
J gene: TRBJ2-7
CDR3 protein: CASSPPEQSYEQYF
CDR3 DNA: TGTGCCAGCAGTCCCCCCGAACAATCCTACGAGCAGTACTTC

clone size: few
V gene: TRBV24-1
D gene: -
J gene: TRBJ2-7
CDR3 protein: CATSDRHYEQYF
CDR3 DNA: TGTGCCACCAGTGACAGACACTACGAGCAGTACTTC

clone size: many
V gene: TRBV6-1
D gene: TRBD2
J gene: TRBJ2-1
CDR3 protein: CASSGGLAGGRGYNEQFF
CDR3 DNA: TGTGCCAGCAGTGGGGGACTAGCGGGGGGGCGAGGGTACAATGAGCAGTTCTTC

clone size: many
V gene: TRBV5-6
D gene: -
J gene: TRBJ1-5
CDR3 protein: CASSAGGGLQPQHF
CDR3 DNA: TGTGCCAGCAGCGCTGGCGGCGGTTTACAGCCCCAGCATTTT

clone size: many
V gene: TRBV11-1
D gene: TRBD1
J gene: TRBJ2-7
CDR3 protein: CASSLQGASGSGEQYF
CDR3 DNA: TGTGCCAGCAGCTTACAGGGGGCTAGTGGGTCAGGCGAGCAGTACTTC

clone size: -
V gene: TRBV9
D gene: -
J gene: TRBJ2-5
CDR3 protein: CASSVVQGGQETQYF
CDR3 DNA: TGTGCCAGCAGCGTAGTGCAGGGGGGACAAGAGACCCAGTACTTC

clone size: many
V gene: TRBV6-5
D gene: -
J gene: TRBJ1-2
CDR3 protein: CASSYSGPGVVGYTF
CDR3 DNA: TGTGCCAGCAGTTACTCGGGTCCAGGGGTGGTTGGCTACACCTTC

clone size: many
V gene: TRBV10-1
D gene: -
J gene: TRBJ1-6
CDR3 protein: CASSQQGNSPLHF
CDR3 DNA: TGCGCCAGCAGTCAACAGGGAAACTCACCCCTCCACTTT

clone size: many
V gene: TRBV12-3/TRBV12-4
D gene: -
J gene: TRBJ1-1
CDR3 protein: CASTPLGSEAFF
CDR3 DNA: TGTGCCAGCACCCCACTAGGGAGTGAAGCTTTCTTT

clone size: many
V gene: TRBV5-6
D gene: TRBD1
J gene: TRBJ1-2
CDR3 protein: CASSLGSGGNGYTF
CDR3 DNA: TGTGCCAGCAGCTTGGGGTCAGGGGGCAATGGCTACACCTTC

clone size: many
V gene: TRBV5-1
D gene: TRBD1
J gene: TRBJ1-2
CDR3 protein: CASSFSPGQRNYGYTF
CDR3 DNA: TGCGCCAGCAGCTTTTCCCCGGGACAGCGAAACTATGGCTACACCTTC

clone size: many
V gene: TRBV5-4
D gene: -
J gene: TRBJ2-3
CDR3 protein: CASSLGLRSAGIADTQYF
CDR3 DNA: TGTGCCAGCAGCTTGGGGCTGAGGTCGGCGGGAATAGCAGATACGCAGTATTTT

clone size: many
V gene: TRBV5-1
D gene: -
J gene: TRBJ2-7
CDR3 protein: CASSLAGAGYEQYF
CDR3 DNA: TGCGCCAGCAGCTTGGCAGGGGCTGGGTACGAGCAGTACTTC

clone size: many
V gene: TRBV7-7
D gene: -
J gene: TRBJ2-2
CDR3 protein: CASSLGRGNTGELFF
CDR3 DNA: TGTGCTAGCAGCTTAGGCAGAGGGAACACCGGGGAGCTGTTTTTT

clone size: few
V gene: TRBV5-1
D gene: TRBD1
J gene: TRBJ2-3
CDR3 protein: CASSLDRGSADTQYF
CDR3 DNA: TGCGCCAGCAGCTTGGACAGGGGTTCGGCAGATACGCAGTATTTT